These 5 T cell receptor beta chains originate from one sample sequenced in a study of cytomegalovirus exposure and HLA in healthy donors. It was with 60 Vbeta and 13 Jbeta primers that the PCR ran. Profiling relied on immunoSEQ multiplex PCR, and the TCRdb table lists in-frame clones only, not all of them. The data contain over 100,000 clones, 77% of them singletons. The sample taken for sequencing was PBMCs. Receptors originate from a male donor in good health and CMV-seropositive.

This sequence joins TRBV19 and TRBJ1-2, with D possibly matching TRBD1 (5 bases). This CDR3 region has 13 residues. The germline V gene has CDR1 LNHDA and CDR2 SQIVND (reference sequence). The ends were cut back, 5 bases at V and 6 bases at J, with 13 bases in the middle. CDR3 in amino acids: CASSAGPGNGYTF. In nucleotides, the CDR3 is TGTGCCAGTAGTGCGGGACCGGGTAATGGCTACACCTTC.

The rearrangement links TRBV14 to TRBJ1-2, with 8 bases fitting TRBD1. Trimming removed 2 bases from V and 7 bases from J; junction bases left unmatched: 9. The CDR3 contains 15 residues. Germline V gene lookup returns CDR1 SGHDN and CDR2 FVKESK. The CDR3 DNA sequence: TGTGCCAGCAGCCAAAGTCTGCAGGGGGCTAGTGGCTACACCTTC. Amino acids: CASSQSLQGASGYTF.

The rearrangement uses TRBV21-1 and TRBJ2-1; the table's D call TRBD2 went unverified against the DNA. TRBV21-1 is termed a pseudogene. CDR3 length: 18 amino acids. The CDR3 loop is CASSKADEAGSSYNEQFF. The CDR3 nucleotides are TGTGCCAGCAGCAAAGCGGATGAGGCGGGATCCTCCTACAATGAGCAGTTCTTC.

This clone was recorded only once. V usage is TRBV10-3 and J usage is TRBJ1-1, with D unresolved. CDR1 and CDR2 (germline): ENHRY, SYGVKD. The CDR3 is 13 amino acids. V was trimmed by 4 bases and J by 3 bases, leaving 9 bases between them. The DNA for the CDR3 is TGTGCCATCAGTGCTGGGAGGGACACTGAAGCTTTCTTT. Residues: CAISAGRDTEAFF.

The rearrangement uses TRBV27 and TRBJ2-1; perhaps TRBD2 as D (5 bases). V shed 5 bases and J shed 7 bases, with 15 bases lying between them. This CDR3 comprises 14 residues. Germline assignment: CDR1 MNHEY and CDR2 SMNVEV (reference sequence). The CDR3 reads CASSRPGLANEQFF. The DNA of the CDR3 is TGTGCCAGCAGTCGCCCCGGACTCGCTAATGAGCAGTTCTTC.